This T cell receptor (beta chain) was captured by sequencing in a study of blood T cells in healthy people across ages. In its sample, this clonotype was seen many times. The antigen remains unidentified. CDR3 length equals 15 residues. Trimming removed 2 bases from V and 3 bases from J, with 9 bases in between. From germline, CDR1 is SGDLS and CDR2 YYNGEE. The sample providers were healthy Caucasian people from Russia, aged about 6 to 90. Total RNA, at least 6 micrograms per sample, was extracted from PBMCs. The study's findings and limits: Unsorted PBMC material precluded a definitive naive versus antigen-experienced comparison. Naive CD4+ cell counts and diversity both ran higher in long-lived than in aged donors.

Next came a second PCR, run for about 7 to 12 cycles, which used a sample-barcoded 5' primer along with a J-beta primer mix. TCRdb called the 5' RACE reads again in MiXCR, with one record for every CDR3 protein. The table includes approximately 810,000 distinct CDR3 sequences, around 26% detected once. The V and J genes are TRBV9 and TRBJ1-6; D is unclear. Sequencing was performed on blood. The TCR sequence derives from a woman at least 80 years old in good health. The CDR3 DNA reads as TGTGCCAGCAGCGTCTCCGGCTACTATAATTCACCCCTCCACTTT. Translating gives CASSVSGYYNSPLHF.